The 18 T cell receptor beta chains below were found in one sample sequenced in a study of early T cells in non-severe SARS-CoV-2 infection. TCRdb redid the calling of the 5' RACE reads with MiXCR, one entry per CDR3 protein. The repertoire consists of about 83,000 distinct CDR3 sequences, with around an eighth occurring once and the leading ten covering about 6%. Sequencing was done on a sample of whole blood. The receptor source for this set is an adult who was a healthcare worker with PCR-confirmed SARS-CoV-2 infection or an uninfected control (not recorded which).

This chain links TRBV20-1 with TRBJ1-5; the D is unclear. The CDR3 consists of 15 residues. Germline CDR1 DFQATT, CDR2 SNEGSKA (reference sequence). Trimming stripped 6 bases from V and 2 bases from J, with 17 bases between. CDR3 sequence reads: CSAAPRGMGNQPQHF. CDR3 DNA sequence: TGCAGTGCCGCTCCCCGAGGGATGGGCAATCAGCCCCAGCATTTT.

There are a few counts of this clonotype. The chain uses TRBV20-1 and TRBJ1-6; TRBD1 matches at 8 bases. V shed 5 bases, J shed 7 bases, and the junction held 7 bases outside the gene matches. From germline, CDR1 is DFQATT and CDR2 SNEGSKA (reference sequence). The CDR3 is 14 residues long. The CDR3 region is CSARSGTGNSPLHF. CDR3 bases: TGCAGTGCTCGTTCCGGGACAGGCAATTCACCCCTCCACTTT.

The V call is TRBV5-1, the J call TRBJ2-5, with 9 positions matching TRBD2. The CDR3 has 13 residues. CDR1 and CDR2 from the germline V gene are SGHRS and YFSETQ. V lost 4 bases, J lost 4 bases, and 2 bases stayed unmatched. The CDR3 sequence: CASSQLAGETQYF. CDR3 bases: TGCGCCAGCAGCCAACTAGCGGGAGAGACCCAGTACTTC.

This clonotype occurred many times. The chain uses TRBV7-9 and TRBJ2-3, with 8 bases that match TRBD2. The CDR3 has 17 amino acids. CDR1 is SEHNR and CDR2 is FQNEAQ in the germline V gene (reference sequence). J gave up 1 base and V 1 base, and 7 bases lay outside the gene matches. The CDR3 bases are TGTGCCAGCAGCTTAGTTGGCGCACTAGCGGGCACAGATACGCAGTATTTT. Translating it yields CASSLVGALAGTDTQYF.

The rearrangement joins TRBV6-5 to TRBJ2-7; tentatively, D is TRBD2 (5 bases). V lost 0 bases, J lost 6 bases, and 9 bases lay in between. The CDR3 contains 13 residues. CDR1 is MNHEY, CDR2 SVGAGI, per germline. Here the CDR3 DNA reads TGTGCCAGCAGTTACTCACGGGGAAGCGAGCAGTACTTC. It translates to CASSYSRGSEQYF.

This rearrangement joins TRBV29-1 to TRBJ1-2; a possible D gene is TRBD1 (6 bases). Germline V gene data show CDR1 as SQVTM and CDR2 as ANQGSEA. The ends were cut back, 7 bases at V and 8 bases at J, with 17 bases in the middle. The CDR3 is made up of 12 amino acids. For the CDR3, the DNA is TGCAGCGCCCGTAAAGGGGGGTTCGGCTACACCTTC. As protein: CSARKGGFGYTF.

This clonotype turned up a few times. The rearrangement joins TRBV30 to TRBJ2-5; 8 positions agree with TRBD1. The CDR3 length is 14 residues. The V segment lost 0 bases and the J segment 1 base; nucleotides outside the gene matches: 1. Germline V CDR1 and CDR2: GTSNPN, SVGIG (reference sequence). The chain's CDR3 is CAWSVDRVQETQYF. The CDR3 DNA reads as TGTGCCTGGAGTGTGGACAGGGTCCAAGAGACCCAGTACTTC.

This clonotype was observed many times. The chain links TRBV7-2 to TRBJ2-5; the D is unclear. Germline-derived CDR1 and CDR2 are SGHTA and FQGNSA. This CDR3 spans 14 amino acids. The V and J ends lost 5 bases and 1 base respectively, with 11 bases between them. The CDR3 loop reads CASSPEEIQETQYF. The DNA of the CDR3 is TGTGCCAGCAGCCCAGAAGAGATCCAAGAGACCCAGTACTTC.

The chain couples TRBV19 to TRBJ2-7; D is unresolved. Trimming stripped 3 bases from V and 3 bases from J, with 12 bases between. Per the germline V gene, CDR1 is LNHDA and CDR2 is SQIVND (reference sequence). The CDR3 length is 14 residues. The CDR3 coding sequence is TGTGCCAGTAGTATCTACGGCGAAGGCTACGAGCAGTACTTC. It encodes CASSIYGEGYEQYF. Full variable domain (missing parts from reference TRBV19 and TRBJ2-7): DGGITQSPKYLFRKEGQNVTLSCEQNLNHDAMYWYRQDPGQGLRLIYYSQIVNDFQKGDIAEGYSVSREKKESFPLTVTSAQKNPTAFYLCASSIYGEGYEQYFGPGTRLTVT.

Ten or more counts support this clonotype. The chain carries TRBV7-8 and TRBJ2-7; 7 nucleotides line up with TRBD2. Germline CDR1 is SGHVS and CDR2 is FQNEAQ. Unmatched junction bases numbered 15, after V lost 5 bases and J lost 5 bases. The CDR3 is 16 residues long. CDR3 sequence (DNA): TGTGCCAGCAGCCCCCACCCTGGGGGACTAAAAAACGAGCAGTACTTC. Translating it yields CASSPHPGGLKNEQYF.

This chain uses TRBV20-1 with TRBJ2-1; TRBD2 aligns across 10 bases. This CDR3 region has 13 residues. The V gene end was trimmed by 6 bases and the J gene end by 4 bases; junction bases not matched to a gene: 3. Germline V gene lookup returns CDR1 DFQATT and CDR2 SNEGSKA (reference sequence). This CDR3 is CSAGTSAYNEQFF. In nucleotides, the CDR3 is TGCAGTGCCGGGACTAGCGCTTACAATGAGCAGTTCTTC.

As to this clonotype: A single base separates this from a much larger clone, so it may be a read error. Given the absence of the conserved phenylalanine or tryptophan at the CDR3 end, a read error is likely. This chain joins TRBV12-3 or TRBV12-4 and TRBJ2-5; D ambiguous. Trimming pared 5 bases from V and 5 bases from J, leaving 6 bases between. The CDR3 length is 11 residues. Written as DNA, the CDR3 is TGTGCCAGCAGTCCCAGTGAGACCCAGTACATC. Residues: CASSPSETQYI.

This clonotype showed up many times. This chain joins TRBV10-1 and TRBJ2-1; a weak D match, TRBD2 (5 bases). The CDR3 extends over 15 amino acids. CDR1 WNHNN and CDR2 SYGVQD come from the germline V gene (reference sequence). V lost 2 bases to trimming and J lost 7 bases, with 15 bases between them. The CDR3 DNA is TGCGCCAGCAGTGAGCTCCCTAGCTCGGGGAATGAGCAGTTCTTC. This translates into CASSELPSSGNEQFF.

This clonotype has a handful of counts. The V gene is TRBV28, the J gene TRBJ2-1, with D tentatively TRBD1 (5 bases). The germline V and J ends were trimmed by 2 bases and 6 bases, with 14 bases remaining between them. This CDR3 spans 15 amino acids. CDR1 is MDHEN and CDR2 is SYDVKM in the germline V gene. The DNA for the CDR3 is TGTGCCAGCAGTTTAGACCAGGGCCCATCCAATGAGCAGTTCTTC. It is translated as CASSLDQGPSNEQFF.

There are a few counts of this clonotype. J is TRBJ1-5 and V is TRBV20-1; D is unresolved. Trimming took 0 bases from V and 1 from J, leaving 1 base between them. CDR3 length equals 12 residues. Germline assignment: CDR1 DFQATT and CDR2 SNEGSKA (reference sequence). CDR3 amino acids: CSARDSNQPQHF. CDR3 sequence (DNA): TGCAGTGCTAGAGACAGCAATCAGCCCCAGCATTTT.

This clonotype turned up a few times. This chain connects TRBV7-3 to TRBJ1-4; no clear D. The V gene lost 3 bases and the J gene lost 8 bases, with 10 bases spanning the gap. This CDR3 region has 13 residues. Germline V gene data show CDR1 as SGHTA and CDR2 as FQGTGA. CDR3 sequence: CASSLSVGEKLFF. CDR3 DNA sequence: TGTGCCAGCAGCTTGTCCGTGGGCGAAAAACTGTTTTTT. The whole variable domain, remainder taken from reference TRBV7-3 and TRBJ1-4, is GAGVSQTPSNKVTEKGKYVELRCDPISGHTALYWYRQSLGQGPEFLIYFQGTGAADDSGLPNDRFFAVRPEGSVSTLKIQRTERGDSAVYLCASSLSVGEKLFFGSGTQLSVL.

In this sample, this clonotype turned up a few times. The V call is TRBV2, the J call TRBJ1-2; D is uncertain. Trimming shortened V by 2 bases and J by 2 bases, and 9 bases separated the two germline ends. Germline CDR1 and CDR2: SNHLY and FYNNEI. The CDR3 has 14 amino acids. CDR3: CASSELDTNYGYTF. The CDR3 DNA reads as TGTGCCAGCAGTGAACTGGATACAAACTATGGCTACACCTTC. Complete variable domain (other parts from reference TRBV2 and TRBJ1-2): EPEVTQTPSHQVTQMGQEVILRCVPISNHLYFYWYRQILGQKVEFLVSFYNNEISEKSEIFDDQFSVERPDGSNFTLKIRSTKLEDSAMYFCASSELDTNYGYTFGSGTRLTVV.

The CDR3 loop reads CSAIFKETQYF. The CDR3 bases are TGCAGTGCCATTTTTAAGGAGACCCAGTACTTC. This chain uses TRBV20-1 with TRBJ2-5; D not resolved. Germline CDR1 reads DFQATT; CDR2 reads SNEGSKA (reference sequence). The CDR3 is 11 amino acids. Between the trimmed V and J ends, which lost 6 bases and 5 bases, there was a span of 10 bases.